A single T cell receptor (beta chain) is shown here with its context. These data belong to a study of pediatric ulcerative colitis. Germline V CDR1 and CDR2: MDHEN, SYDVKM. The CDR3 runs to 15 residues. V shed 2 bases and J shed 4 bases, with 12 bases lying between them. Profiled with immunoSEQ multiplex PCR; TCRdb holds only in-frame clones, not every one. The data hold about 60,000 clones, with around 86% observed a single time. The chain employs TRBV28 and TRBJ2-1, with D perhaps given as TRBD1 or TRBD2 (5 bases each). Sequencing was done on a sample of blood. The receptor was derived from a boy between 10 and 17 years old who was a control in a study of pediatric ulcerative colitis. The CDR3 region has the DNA TGTGCCAGCAGTTTAAGGGGAGATCCGTACAATGAGCAGTTCTTC. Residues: CASSLRGDPYNEQFF.